The TCR beta chain described here comes from a study of shared clonotypes between healthy human individuals (dated by TCRdb to 2018 to 2020). Notes on the research overall: The cohort included three men and a couple of women between 18 and 49 years of age. For each donor, CD4 naive and CD4 memory were each given three plates, CD8 naive was given two plates, and CD8 memory was given one plate. Blood TCR repertoires of about 5 healthy adults were deeply sequenced to estimate repertoire size and the extent of clonotype sharing between individuals. To increase sequencing depth and limit assay-specific biases, different laboratories used diverse techniques to prepare libraries and sequence TCR repertoires. Between about 0.94 and 8.9 billion PBMCs per donor were obtained by leukapheresis. The study at large found these results: The genetic and exposure-history diversity represented was limited by the small number of donors. Based on pairwise subsampling, the degree of clonotype sharing among donors was expected to be affected by sequencing depth. Incomplete sequencing was indicated by rarefaction of sorted-subset datasets, despite the large sequencing depth. Estimated clonotype richness was generally larger for naive than for memory subsets. Only blood was sampled, and tissue TCR repertoires likely differ from those in blood. Higher generation probabilities were observed for clonotypes shared by all four sorted-subset donors than for non-shared clonotypes. About 4.5% of naive CD4, 3% to 3.5% of naive CD8, around 2.3% of memory CD4, and about 0.4% of memory CD8 clonotypes were shared across a few donors.

The donors were healthy, HIV-negative adults with no recently reported acute infections or vaccinations. Only Caucasian adults living in Nashville, Tennessee, USA were represented among the donors. CD4+ T cells were enriched by magnetic negative selection; naive cells were then positively selected on CD45RA, and the negative fraction formed the memory subset. After blood collection by leukapheresis, PBMCs were isolated using Ficoll-Histopaque density gradient centrifugation and then cryopreserved in the vapor phase of liquid nitrogen. Analytical flow cytometry was used to check the purity and quantity of each magnetically sorted T cell population. Genomic DNA was isolated from every sorted fraction and measured by UV absorbance on a Nanodrop 2000c. The trim is 2 bases for V and 3 bases for J, with a gap of 20 bases between the germline ends. The CDR3 covers 17 residues, taking in both the cysteine and the phenylalanine. Just the 51-base CDR3 DNA is kept, in frame starting at base 1. The germline V gene yields LGHNA for CDR1 and YSLEER for CDR2.

Using the deep immunoSEQ assay, multiplex PCR amplified TCR CDR3 regions from genomic DNA. Extracted genomic DNA from each cell subset was distributed evenly across all wells of several immunoSEQ 96-well plates, and each plate was treated as a replicate. For sorted subsets, around 200 ng genomic DNA, equal to 30,000 to 35,000 T cell genomes, was loaded into each replicate PCR. Purified libraries were quantified with a Qubit 3.0 fluorometer, sized on a Bioanalyzer 2100, and re-quantified with the KAPA Library Quantification kit. Every immunoSEQ 96-well plate was sequenced on a dedicated single-read 150-cycle Illumina NextSeq 550 flow cell. The study's processing was this. Because the immunoSEQ output held only junctional sequences and lacked quality scores, the filtering could not match the filtering applied to full-length reads. To assign V/J genes and CDR3, sequences were annotated against IMGT germline references using PyIR, a Python wrapper for IgBLAST v1.9. Reads were filtered out if the reads had weak V/J assignments (E-value above 1e-6), no CDR3, stop codons, out-of-frame junctions, or ambiguous translated residues. V3J clonotypes were defined as sequences sharing the same inferred V gene, J gene, and CDR3 amino acid sequence. Percentage overlap between repertoires was calculated by dividing the number of shared unique clonotypes by the size of the smaller repertoire. RTK rarefaction, the Chao1 estimator, and Recon v2.1 estimates of unobserved clonotypes were used to assess repertoire richness. Generation probabilities were computed with OLGA for all TCRbeta clonotypes obtained by the gDNA method from four donors. TCRdb's version of the immuneACCESS table is confined to in-frame rearrangements and falls short of the full clone set. An unresolved V gene accounts for under half of the shortfall where checked; the remainder is of unknown origin. That table gives V, J and clone size, and the DNA gave D and trimming. This sample gives roughly 1,500,000 clones in total; 95% to 99% of them show up just once. In total, the top ten clones hold around 0.45% of the sample.

Worth noting for this clone: Its antigen is unknown. Per-base quality was not reported, and no clone a single base away is much larger than it.

The sequence was collected from a man between 25 and 39 years old in good health. The chain couples TRBV4-3 to TRBJ2-7; D gene: possibly TRBD2, on 7 matching bases. Source material: naive CD4+ T cells sorted from blood. This specimen's cell subset or site label, per the study, means: CD45RA+ positively selected. The CDR3 protein: CASSQYGRGNSGYEQYF. The DNA is as follows: TGCGCCAGCAGCCAATATGGGAGGGGGAACTCGGGCTACGAGCAGTACTTC.